The 7 T cell receptor beta chains reported below all come from one sample, sequenced in a study of cytomegalovirus exposure and HLA in healthy donors (dated 2017 in TCRdb). Receptors were amplified or captured by the immunoSEQ multiplex PCR assay. A mixture of 60 forward primers for TCR Vbeta segments and 13 reverse primers for TCR Jbeta segments was used in the multiplex PCR. Held by TCRdb, this immuneACCESS table contains in-frame sequences only and omits some clones. Under half of the omission traces to an unresolved V gene where checked; the cause of the rest is unknown. The sample yields about 79,000 clones; 70% to 85% were counted once. Over 7.5% of the sample goes to the ten largest clones. Material for sequencing was PBMCs. These receptors came from a middle-aged man in good health and CMV-seropositive.

V is TRBV27 and J is TRBJ1-2, with no clear D. In germline, CDR1 is MNHEY, CDR2 SMNVEV (reference sequence). Trimming stripped 5 bases from V and 6 bases from J, with 16 bases between. The CDR3 is made up of 14 amino acids. The CDR3 loop is CASSPGRVRDGYTF. As DNA, the CDR3 is TGTGCCAGCAGTCCCGGGAGAGTAAGGGATGGCTACACCTTC.

The chain carries TRBV7-6 and TRBJ1-1; no clear D. The CDR3 consists of 12 residues. V lost 1 base, J lost 11 bases, and 11 bases lay in between. Germline loops: CDR1 SGHVS, CDR2 FNYEAQ. CDR3 residues: CASSLVDGSAFF. DNA of the CDR3: TGTGCCAGCAGCTTAGTAGACGGGTCGGCTTTCTTT.

In this sample, this clone turned up many times. The J gene is TRBJ1-3, the V gene TRBV2; D might be TRBD1 (5 bases). Germline lookup yields CDR1 SNHLY and CDR2 FYNNEI. With 1 base removed from V and 2 bases from J, the gap between germline ends came to 9 bases. The CDR3 loop spans 15 amino acids. The CDR3 DNA is TGTGCCAGCAGTGAAGAGGGAGGGGCTGGAAACACCATATATTTT. Translating gives CASSEEGGAGNTIYF.

V usage is TRBV5-1 and J usage is TRBJ2-3; weak D call: TRBD2 (5 bases). Trimming took off 4 bases at V and 2 bases at J, with 8 bases between the two ends. There are 13 residues in the CDR3. Looked up from germline, CDR1 is SGHRS and CDR2 is YFSETQ. In DNA, the CDR3 is TGCGCCAGCAGCCAGGAGGCCACAGATACGCAGTATTTT. Translated: CASSQEATDTQYF. Full variable domain (missing parts from reference TRBV5-1 and TRBJ2-3): KAGVTQTPRYLIKTRGQQVTLSCSPISGHRSVSWYQQTPGQGLQFLFEYFSETQRNKGNFPGRFSGRQFSNSRSEMNVSTLELGDSALYLCASSQEATDTQYFGPGTRLTVL.

This chain connects TRBV27 to TRBJ2-7; 11 nucleotides align to TRBD1. Losses at the gene ends were 5 bases for V and 3 bases for J; bases not matched to a gene: 3. Germline V gene sequence: CDR1 MNHEY, CDR2 SMNVEV (reference sequence). This CDR3 is 14 amino acids long. The CDR3: CASSPDRGRYEQYF. DNA for the CDR3: TGTGCCAGCAGTCCGGACAGGGGGCGCTACGAGCAGTACTTC.

This chain joins TRBV19 and TRBJ1-1; D call uncertain. Trimming cost V 3 bases and J 0 bases, with 8 bases left between them. Germline values: CDR1 LNHDA, CDR2 SQIVND (reference sequence). The CDR3 contains 14 residues. Here the CDR3 reads CASSIVNMNTEAFF. CDR3 bases: TGTGCCAGTAGTATCGTGAACATGAACACTGAAGCTTTCTTT.

The chain is built from TRBV19 and TRBJ2-7; D is possibly TRBD1 (6 bases). Germline CDR1 reads LNHDA; CDR2 reads SQIVND (reference sequence). Trimming removed 0 bases from V and 2 bases from J, with 8 bases in between. The CDR3 runs 14 residues. The CDR3 DNA is TGTGCCAGTAGTATAGATTCAGGGGCCTACGAGCAGTACTTC. As protein: CASSIDSGAYEQYF.